Sequencing of this TCR beta chain was carried out in a study of blood T cells in healthy people across ages (dated by TCRdb to the mid-2010s). In the study overall: In model experiments, roughly one uniquely barcoded TCR beta cDNA molecule per two T cells was captured by template switching. To track age-related changes in TCR beta repertoire diversity, the study relied on deep sequencing normalized with unique cDNA molecular identifiers. Using the same blood draw, the study looked at two additional independent replicas of 1 million unique cDNA reads for two donors, one aged 18 to 30 and the other aged 80 or older. Donors were grouped into four age groups: young (average about 15 years), middle-aged (under 40), aged (around 56) and long-lived (around 82). Donors of different ages were randomly distributed across sequencing lanes to avoid experimental bias.

The library was produced with 5' RACE. TCRdb lists the instrument as Illumina HiSeq 2500. A second about 7 to 11 cycle PCR used a sample-barcoded 5' primer and a J-beta primer mix. A template-switch 5' adaptor carrying 12 random nucleotides introduced a unique molecular identifier onto each TCR beta cDNA molecule. Each sample yielded at least 2.5 million CDR3-containing paired-end reads. First-strand cDNA was synthesized from all RNA with the Mint cDNA synthesis kit, primed by a TRBC-specific oligonucleotide. Following uracil-DNA glycosylase treatment, all cDNA underwent a first 18-cycle PCR with the universal primers M1SS and BC2_uni_R. In the original analysis: Normalization of each sample was performed by random selection of 1 million high-quality reads, each carrying a distinct molecular identifier. Reads sharing molecular identifiers were discarded rather than binned into consensus sequences. CDR3 identification, clonotype clustering and error correction used MiTCR with a Q25 quality threshold and the strictest error-elimination algorithm. Lower-bound total TCR beta diversity was estimated with a nonparametric unseen species model using Euler transformation. Starting from the raw public reads, TCRdb applied fastp trimming at Q25, assembled clones with MiXCR and retained in-frame beta chains. Rows matching on CDR3 protein sequence are summarized as one entry with the most common DNA and genes. In this record, the V and J calls reflect TCRdb's handling and not the investigators' own analysis. The sample yields about 670,000 distinct CDR3 sequences; roughly 41% were counted once. About 30% of the sample goes to the ten largest clones.

The CDR3 starts with the cysteine, ends with the phenylalanine, and has 15 residues. The kept DNA is CDR3 alone, 45 bases in frame from the first base. Trimming costs V 5 bases and J 6 bases, and their ends lie 18 bases apart. Per the germline V gene, SGHTA is the CDR1 and FQGNSA is the CDR2. The donors were some 39 Caucasian individuals from Russia, aged 6 to 90 years, who were systemically healthy. Each donor gave ten milliliters of peripheral blood, collected into EDTA-treated Vacutainer tubes. Ficoll-Paque density-gradient centrifugation was used to isolate PBMCs, with at least 7 million per sample. Total RNA was extracted from PBMCs with Trizol reagent, with at least 5.5 micrograms obtained per sample. Naive CD45RAhigh/CD27high T cell percentages were measured by flow cytometry on a PBMC aliquot from every donor. What the authors observed across the whole study: Because profiling used bulk unsorted PBMCs, naive and antigen-experienced compartments could not be compared conclusively. Observed TCR beta diversity correlated strongly with the percentage of naive T cells measured by flow cytometry. Estimates of total diversity based on one million sequenced T cells were considered lower bounds and underestimates. As age increased, observed TCR beta diversity per million T cells dropped in a roughly linear way, and a significant reduction was already evident by age approximately 40. Compared with the aged group, the long-lived group had more naive CD4+ T cells, fewer expanded clones and increased TCR diversity, a pattern suggesting age selection. Because donor CMV infection status was unknown, age-related changes in expanded clonotypes were potentially confounded.

This clonotype was counted a single time. The target of this receptor is not known. Base qualities are missing; no much larger clone stands one base away. One read alone is weak evidence. The chain employs TRBV7-2 and TRBJ2-3, with a weak D call of TRBD2 (6 bases match). The sequenced material came from blood. This clonotype originated in an older man in good health. The bases read TGTGCCAGCAGCCGCGGAGGGGCGGAGGGGGATACGCAGTATTTT. Translated, it reads CASSRGGAEGDTQYF.